This paragraph reports one T cell receptor beta chain. This specimen belongs to a study of blood T cell repertoires in COVID-19. V shed 4 bases, J shed 7 bases, and the junction held 12 bases outside the gene matches. This CDR3 spans 17 amino acids. The germline CDR1 and CDR2 sequences are LGHNA and YNFKEQ. The data were produced by immunoSEQ multiplex PCR, yet TCRdb's version contains in-frame clones alone and is incomplete. Altogether about 34,000 clones are present, 85% to 90% being singletons, with the ten largest covering under 15%. The sequence derives from a man between 65 and 85 years old with active COVID-19. The sequenced sample was peripheral blood. The chain is built from TRBV4-2 and TRBJ2-1, with 11 nucleotides matching TRBD1. The CDR3 DNA reads TGTGCCAGCAGCCTCACCGGACAGGGGGCAAGCACGAATGAGCAGTTCTTC. Encoded protein: CASSLTGQGASTNEQFF.